There are a few counts of the clone carrying this T cell receptor beta chain. What it binds is unknown. These data originate in a study of neoadjuvant anti-PD-1 for oral cavity cancer. Overall study: Nivolumab at 3 mg/kg was mostly given biweekly, three to four doses, pre-surgery. Non-progressing patients received a fourth nivolumab dose near day 43, then surgery on days 50-56.

The germline CDR1 and CDR2 sequences are SGHRS and YFSETQ. V shed 2 bases and J 5 bases; nucleotides not matched to a gene: 1. The CDR3 totals 13 residues. Time point indicated: after neoadjuvant nivolumab, at surgical resection. Analysis of PBMCs was direct, with no culture step. Repertoires were generated with immunoSEQ multiplex PCR, while TCRdb's copy carries only in-frame clones and drops some. The data show approximately 13,000 clones, about three quarters seen once. Study-level points and caveats: Treg/Th17 ratio rose with pretreatment blood and fell with post-treatment tumor TCRbeta clonality.

The J gene is TRBJ2-1, the V gene TRBV5-1; 7 bases agree with TRBD2. The sequence was obtained from a person between 40 and 85 years old with oral cavity squamous cell carcinoma. Sequencing was performed on PBMCs, taken after nivolumab (anti-PD-1) treatment. The CDR3 loop reads CASSFGTNNEQFF. DNA of the CDR3: TGCGCCAGCAGCTTTGGGACTAACAATGAGCAGTTCTTC.